This T cell receptor beta chain was documented in a study of identical twins. Findings and caveats of the study: Whereas memory repertoires showed no such difference, abundant cord blood beta clonotypes carried fewer insertions. In drawing conclusions, the study used cross-sectional statistical analysis and did not follow the same donors. An excess of low generation probability was shown by twin-shared out-of-frame alpha sequences.

As concerns this clonotype: Its antigen is as yet unknown.

TCRdb used MiXCR to reprocess the 5' RACE reads, holding one entry per CDR3 protein. The sample holds some 240,000 distinct CDR3 sequences, around 8% seen once. This CDR3 comprises 13 residues. Germline V gives CDR1 MNHEY, CDR2 SVGAGI. V lost 3 bases to trimming and J lost 4 bases, with 10 bases between them. The same data also went into a second study, on yellow fever vaccine responses in identical twins.

The specimen sequenced was CD8+ T cells sorted from blood. This rearrangement joins TRBV6-5 to TRBJ2-7; no definite D call. This clonotype originated in a woman between 18 and 29 years old in good health. The CDR3 is CASSYTRSYEQYF. The CDR3 DNA reads as TGTGCCAGCAGTTATACCCGCAGTTACGAGCAGTACTTC.